This T cell receptor (beta chain) was identified in a study of blood T cell repertoires in COVID-19 (dated by TCRdb to 2019 to 2021). General notes on the study: The collaborator samples originated in the United States, Italy and Spain and spanned the acute and convalescent phases of COVID-19. Nearly every sample came with metadata listing a de-identified subject ID, COVID-19 status, age in years and sex. The prospective study material was composed of cDNA or gDNA derived from T cells, B-cell-depleted T cells, or PBMCs. The samples were drawn from the first 160 participants of the ongoing ImmuneRACE study and from over 950 subjects provided by 6 global collaborators. Where available, HLA class I and class II types were taken from metadata supplied by the sample provider and were not determined by assay-based typing. A freely available public database, intended as a resource for researchers studying the immune response to SARS-CoV-2, is where the repertoires were released. Subjects who had been exposed to COVID-19, were actively infected with it, or had recovered from it provided the deeply sampled blood TCRbeta repertoires that made up the dataset.

Participants in the prospective study were aged 18 to 89 years, lived in 20 to 25 United States geographic areas, and enrolled through a virtual design. To assign participants to cohorts, the prospective study relied on clinical history that participants themselves reported in a screening survey and a study questionnaire. Recovered participants in ImmuneRACE Cohort 3 were defined by two consecutive negative NP/OP PCR tests, clearance by a healthcare professional, or resolution of symptoms. In the prospective study, whole blood, serum and a nasopharyngeal or oropharyngeal swab were collected from each participant by mobile phlebotomists. Participants in the prospective study had the option to provide additional blood draws and questionnaires over a roughly 2-month period. Before DNA extraction, blood samples from the prospective study were shipped at room temperature or frozen. This clone was seen a few times. Its target antigen remains unknown. No per-base quality is available; no much larger clone lies one base away.

CDR1 is given as KGHSY and CDR2 as FQNENV, both from the germline V gene. The V end loses 0 bases and the J end loses 0 bases, and a stretch of 12 bases separates them. Reading from cysteine to phenylalanine, the CDR3 counts 17 amino acids. The retained sequence is limited to the CDR3, 51 bases, with the frame set at the first base. Overall study results and their limits: The amount of clinical and demographic metadata varied by source and participant and was provided uncurated.

TCRbeta CDR3 regions were amplified from genomic DNA using the immunoSEQ Assay, a bias-controlled multiplex PCR. In the paper's pipeline: Within the assay, amplification of reference gene primers was used to estimate how many nucleated cells each sample contained. To quantify the absolute abundance of each unique TCRbeta CDR3 rearrangement, sequence reads were collapsed and filtered. Productive Simpson clonality was computed per sample as the square root of Simpson's diversity index over productive rearrangements. TCRdb took over this immuneACCESS table, retaining in-frame rearrangements with V and J assigned. Such tables are incomplete; in checked studies, under half of the missing clones stem from an unresolved V gene, and the remainder is unexplained. V and J calls and clone size are given by that table; D and trimming were obtained from the DNA. In this sample the table shows roughly 230,000 clones, 82% of which occur a single time. Roughly 3.5% of the sample is held by the ten biggest clonotypes.

The sequence was obtained from a woman aged 55-75 years who had recovered from COVID-19. The V gene is TRBV16 and the J gene is TRBJ1-3; possibly the D gene is TRBD1, per 6 matching bases. Specimen: PBMCs or T cells enriched from blood (not recorded which). The bases are TGTGCCAGCAGCCAATCGGGGGCGGACCCCTCTGGAAACACCATATATTTT. Its translation reads: CASSQSGADPSGNTIYF.